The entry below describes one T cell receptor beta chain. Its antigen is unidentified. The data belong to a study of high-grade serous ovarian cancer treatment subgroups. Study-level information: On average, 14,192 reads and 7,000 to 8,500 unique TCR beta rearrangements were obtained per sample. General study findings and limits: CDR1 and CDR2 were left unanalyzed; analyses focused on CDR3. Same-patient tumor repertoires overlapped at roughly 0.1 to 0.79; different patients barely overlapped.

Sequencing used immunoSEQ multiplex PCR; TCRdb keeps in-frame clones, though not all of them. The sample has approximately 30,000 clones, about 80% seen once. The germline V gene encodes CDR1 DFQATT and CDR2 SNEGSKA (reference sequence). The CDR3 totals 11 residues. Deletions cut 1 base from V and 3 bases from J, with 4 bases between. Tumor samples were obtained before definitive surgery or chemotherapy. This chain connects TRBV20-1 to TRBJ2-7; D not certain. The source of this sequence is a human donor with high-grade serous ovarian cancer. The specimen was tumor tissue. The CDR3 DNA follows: TGCAGTGCTAGAGGCAACTACGAGCAGTACTTC. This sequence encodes CSARGNYEQYF.